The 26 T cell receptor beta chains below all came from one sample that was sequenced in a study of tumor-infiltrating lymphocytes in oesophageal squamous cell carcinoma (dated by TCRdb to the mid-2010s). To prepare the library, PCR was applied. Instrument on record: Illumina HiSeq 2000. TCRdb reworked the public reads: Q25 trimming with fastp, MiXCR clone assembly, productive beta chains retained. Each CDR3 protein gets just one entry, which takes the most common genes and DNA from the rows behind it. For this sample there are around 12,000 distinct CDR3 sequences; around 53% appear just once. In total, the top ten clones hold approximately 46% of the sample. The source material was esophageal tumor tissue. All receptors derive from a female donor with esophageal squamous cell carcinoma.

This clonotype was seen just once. The CDR3: CASSLELGVGADTQYF. In nucleotides, the CDR3 is TGTGCCAGCAGCTTAGAGCTGGGTGTAGGCGCAGATACGCAGTATTTT. The chain has TRBV7-2 and TRBJ2-3; D gene ambiguous. V shed 1 base and J shed 4 bases, with 15 bases lying between them. In germline, CDR1 is SGHTA, CDR2 FQGNSA. The CDR3 runs to 16 residues.

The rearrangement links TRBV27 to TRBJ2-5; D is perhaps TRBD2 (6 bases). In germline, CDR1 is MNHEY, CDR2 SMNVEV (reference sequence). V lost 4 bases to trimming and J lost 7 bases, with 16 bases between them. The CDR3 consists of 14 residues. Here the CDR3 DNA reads TGTGCCAGCAGTTCCGGGACTGCCACGGGGACCCAGTACTTC. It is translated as CASSSGTATGTQYF.

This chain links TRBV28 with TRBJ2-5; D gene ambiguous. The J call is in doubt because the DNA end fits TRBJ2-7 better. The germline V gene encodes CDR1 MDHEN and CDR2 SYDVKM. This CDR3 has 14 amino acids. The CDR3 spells CASHPRSPAYEQYF. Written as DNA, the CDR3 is TGTGCCAGCCACCCCAGGTCCCCCGCCTACGAGCAGTACTTC.

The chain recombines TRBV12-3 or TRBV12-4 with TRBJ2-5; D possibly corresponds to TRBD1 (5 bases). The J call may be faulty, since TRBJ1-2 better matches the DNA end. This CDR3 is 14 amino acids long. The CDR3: CASSLGGGTRGYTF. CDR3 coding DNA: TGTGCCAGCAGTTTAGGTGGAGGGACTCGTGGCTACACCTTC.

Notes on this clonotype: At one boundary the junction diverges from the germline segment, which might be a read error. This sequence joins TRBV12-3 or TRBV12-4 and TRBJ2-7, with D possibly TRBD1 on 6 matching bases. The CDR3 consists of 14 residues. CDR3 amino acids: CASSHTGNNSPLHF. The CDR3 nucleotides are TGTGCCAGCAGCCATACAGGGAATAATTCACCCCTCCACTTC.

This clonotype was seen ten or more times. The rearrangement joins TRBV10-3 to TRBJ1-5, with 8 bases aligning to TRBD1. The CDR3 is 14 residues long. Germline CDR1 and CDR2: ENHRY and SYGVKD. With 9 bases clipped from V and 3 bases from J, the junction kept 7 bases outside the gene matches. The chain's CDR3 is CAISGQGDNQPQHF. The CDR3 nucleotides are TGTGCCATTAGCGGACAGGGCGACAATCAGCCCCAGCATTTT.

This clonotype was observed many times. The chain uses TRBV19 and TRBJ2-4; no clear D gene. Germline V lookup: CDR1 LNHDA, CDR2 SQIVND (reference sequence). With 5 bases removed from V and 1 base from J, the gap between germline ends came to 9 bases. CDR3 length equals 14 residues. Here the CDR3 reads CASSRSPAKNIQYF. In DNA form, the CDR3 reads TGTGCCAGTAGTCGATCGCCGGCCAAAAACATTCAGTACTTC.

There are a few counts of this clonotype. CDR3 sequence (DNA): TGTGCCAGCACCCTGGGGGCCCAAGAGACCCAGTACTTC. Amino acid sequence: CASTLGAQETQYF. The chain uses TRBV7-9 and TRBJ2-5, with D maybe TRBD1 (6 bases). The CDR3 is 13 amino acids. Trimming shortened V by 7 bases and J by 1 base, and 10 bases separated the two germline ends. The germline V gene encodes CDR1 SEHNR and CDR2 FQNEAQ (reference sequence).

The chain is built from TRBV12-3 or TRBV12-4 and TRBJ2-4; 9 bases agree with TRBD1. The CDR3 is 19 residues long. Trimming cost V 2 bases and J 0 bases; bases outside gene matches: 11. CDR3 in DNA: TGTGCCAGCAGTTTATCTGGACAGGGGATCCCTGTAGCCAAAAACATTCAGTACTTC. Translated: CASSLSGQGIPVAKNIQYF.

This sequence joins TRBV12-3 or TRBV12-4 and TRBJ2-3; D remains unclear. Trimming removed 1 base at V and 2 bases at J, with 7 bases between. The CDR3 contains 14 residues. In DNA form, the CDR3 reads TGTGCCAGCAGTTTAGTCCGAGTCACAGATACGCAGTATTTT. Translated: CASSLVRVTDTQYF.

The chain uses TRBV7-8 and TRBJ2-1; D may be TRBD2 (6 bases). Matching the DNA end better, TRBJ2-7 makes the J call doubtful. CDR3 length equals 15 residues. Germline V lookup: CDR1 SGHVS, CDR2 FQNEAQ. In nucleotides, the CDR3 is TGTGCCAGCAGCTTAAGTCGGAGGGGTGGCTACGAGCAGTACTTC. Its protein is CASSLSRRGGYEQYF.

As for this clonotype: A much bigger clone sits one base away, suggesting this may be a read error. CDR3 DNA sequence: TGTGCCAGCAGCCGATATTCGATGCCGAATGAGCTGTTCTTC. Protein product: CASSRYSMPNELFF. The rearrangement uses TRBV3-1 and TRBJ2-1, with no clear D. Germline lookup yields CDR1 LGHDT and CDR2 YNNKEL (reference sequence). This CDR3 has 14 amino acids.

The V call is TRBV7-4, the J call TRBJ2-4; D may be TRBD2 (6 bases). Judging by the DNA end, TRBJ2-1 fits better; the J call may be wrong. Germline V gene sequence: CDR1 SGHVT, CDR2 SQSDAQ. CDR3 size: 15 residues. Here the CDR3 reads CASSPAGGLNNEQFF. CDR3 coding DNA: TGTGCCAGCAGCCCAGCGGGCGGGTTAAACAATGAGCAGTTCTTC.

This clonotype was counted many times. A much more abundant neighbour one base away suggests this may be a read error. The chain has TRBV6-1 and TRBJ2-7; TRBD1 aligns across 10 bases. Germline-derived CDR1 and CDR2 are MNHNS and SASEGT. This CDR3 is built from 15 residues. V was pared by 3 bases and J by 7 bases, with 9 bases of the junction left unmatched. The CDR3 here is CASSEPGQGNNEQYF. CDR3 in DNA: TGTGCCAGCAGTGAGCCGGGACAGGGGAACAATGAGCAGTACTTC.

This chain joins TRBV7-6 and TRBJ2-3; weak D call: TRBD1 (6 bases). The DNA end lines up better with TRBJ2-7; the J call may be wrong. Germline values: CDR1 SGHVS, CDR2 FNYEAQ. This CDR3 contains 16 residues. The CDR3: CASSLGPETGFYEQYF. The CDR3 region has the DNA TGTGCCAGCAGCTTAGGCCCCGAGACAGGTTTCTACGAGCAGTACTTC.

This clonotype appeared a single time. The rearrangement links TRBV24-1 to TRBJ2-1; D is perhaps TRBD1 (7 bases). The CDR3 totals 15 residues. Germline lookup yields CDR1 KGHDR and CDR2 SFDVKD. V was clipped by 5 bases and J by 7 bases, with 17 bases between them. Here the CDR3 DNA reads TGTGCCACCAGTGCGGGGGACAGTACCCTAAATGAGCAGTTCTTC. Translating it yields CATSAGDSTLNEQFF.

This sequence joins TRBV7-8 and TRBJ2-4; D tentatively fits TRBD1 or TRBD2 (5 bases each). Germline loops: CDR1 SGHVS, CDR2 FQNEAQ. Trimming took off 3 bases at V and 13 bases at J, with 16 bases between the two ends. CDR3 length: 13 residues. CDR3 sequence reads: CASSLSQGAEQYF. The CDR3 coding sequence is TGTGCCAGCAGCTTGAGCCAGGGAGCGGAGCAGTACTTC.

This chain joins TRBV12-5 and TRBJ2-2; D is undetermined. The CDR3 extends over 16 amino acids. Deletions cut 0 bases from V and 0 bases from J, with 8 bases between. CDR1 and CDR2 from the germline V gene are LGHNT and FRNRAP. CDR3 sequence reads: CASGLVAGANTGELFF. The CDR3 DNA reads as TGTGCTAGTGGTTTGGTAGCAGGCGCGAACACCGGGGAGCTGTTTTTT.

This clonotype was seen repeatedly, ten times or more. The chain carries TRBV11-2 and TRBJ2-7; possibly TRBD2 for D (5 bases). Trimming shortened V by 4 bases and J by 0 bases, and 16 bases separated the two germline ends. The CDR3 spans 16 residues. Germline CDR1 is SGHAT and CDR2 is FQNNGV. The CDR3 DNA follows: TGTGCCAGCAGCTCCAATACCGGGGTTAGCTCCTACGAGCAGTACTTC. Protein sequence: CASSSNTGVSSYEQYF.

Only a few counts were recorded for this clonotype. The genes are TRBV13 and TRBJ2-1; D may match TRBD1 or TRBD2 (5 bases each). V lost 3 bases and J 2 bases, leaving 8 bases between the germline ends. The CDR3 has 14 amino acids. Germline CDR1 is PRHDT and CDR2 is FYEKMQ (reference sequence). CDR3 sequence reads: CASSFGAPYNEQFF. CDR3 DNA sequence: TGTGCCAGCAGCTTCGGGGCCCCCTACAATGAGCAGTTCTTC.

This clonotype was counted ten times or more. This CDR3 is CASSAIAGLHNEQFF. The CDR3 coding sequence is TGCGCCAGCAGTGCTATAGCGGGACTACACAATGAGCAGTTCTTC. V usage is TRBV10-1 and J usage is TRBJ2-1; 8 bases line up with TRBD2. The CDR3 has 15 amino acids. The germline gives CDR1 WNHNN, CDR2 SYGVQD (reference sequence). The V and J ends lost 4 bases and 5 bases, in that order; junction bases with no gene match: 7.

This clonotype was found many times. The CDR3 loop is CASTRRRGGGGTGELFF. Written as DNA, the CDR3 is TGTGCCAGCACGAGAAGGAGGGGGGGGGGAGGTACCGGGGAGCTGTTTTTT. The chain recombines TRBV11-2 with TRBJ2-2, with a possible D match to TRBD2 (7 bases). Germline V gives CDR1 SGHAT, CDR2 FQNNGV. The CDR3 covers 17 residues. V was pared by 7 bases and J by 5 bases, with 23 bases between.

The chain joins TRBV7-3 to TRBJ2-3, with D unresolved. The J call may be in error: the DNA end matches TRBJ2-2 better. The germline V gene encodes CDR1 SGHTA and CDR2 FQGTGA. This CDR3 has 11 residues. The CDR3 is CASSSGGELFF. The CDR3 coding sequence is TGTGCCAGCAGCTCGGGCGGGGAGCTGTTTTTT.

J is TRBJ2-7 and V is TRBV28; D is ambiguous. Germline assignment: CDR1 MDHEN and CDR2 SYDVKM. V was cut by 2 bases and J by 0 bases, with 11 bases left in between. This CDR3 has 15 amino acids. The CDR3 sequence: CASSLHSASSYEQYF. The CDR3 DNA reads TGTGCCAGCAGTTTACATTCGGCTAGCTCCTACGAGCAGTACTTC.

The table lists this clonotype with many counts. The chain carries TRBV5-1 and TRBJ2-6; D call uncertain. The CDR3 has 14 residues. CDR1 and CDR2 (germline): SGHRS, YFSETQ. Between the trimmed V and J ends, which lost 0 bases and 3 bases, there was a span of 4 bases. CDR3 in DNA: TGCGCCAGCAGCTTGGGAGTTGGGGCCAACGTCCTGACTTTC. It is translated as CASSLGVGANVLTF.

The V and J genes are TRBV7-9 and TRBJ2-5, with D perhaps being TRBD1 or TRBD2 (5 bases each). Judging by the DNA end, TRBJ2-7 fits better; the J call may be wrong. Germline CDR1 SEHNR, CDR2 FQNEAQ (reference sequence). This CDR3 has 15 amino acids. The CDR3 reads CASSLRGQNSYEQYF. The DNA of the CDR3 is TGTGCCAGCAGCTTGAGGGGCCAGAACAGCTACGAGCAGTACTTC.